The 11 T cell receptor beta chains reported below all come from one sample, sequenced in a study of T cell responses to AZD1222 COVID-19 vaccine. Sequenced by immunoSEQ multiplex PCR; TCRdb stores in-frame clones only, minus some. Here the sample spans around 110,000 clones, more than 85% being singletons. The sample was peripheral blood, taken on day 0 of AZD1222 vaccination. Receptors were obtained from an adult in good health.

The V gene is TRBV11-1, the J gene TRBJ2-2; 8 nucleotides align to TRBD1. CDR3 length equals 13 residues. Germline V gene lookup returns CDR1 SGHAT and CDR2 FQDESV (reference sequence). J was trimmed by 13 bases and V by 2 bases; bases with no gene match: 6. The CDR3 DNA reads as TGTGCCAGCAGCTTACAGTACAGGGGGAGGCTGTTTTTT. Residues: CASSLQYRGRLFF.

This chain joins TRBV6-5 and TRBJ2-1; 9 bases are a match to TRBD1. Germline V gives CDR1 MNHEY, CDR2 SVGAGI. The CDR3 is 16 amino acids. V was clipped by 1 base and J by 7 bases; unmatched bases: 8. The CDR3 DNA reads TGTGCCAGCAGTTACTATGGACAGGGGCCGGGAAATGAGCAGTTCTTC. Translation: CASSYYGQGPGNEQFF.

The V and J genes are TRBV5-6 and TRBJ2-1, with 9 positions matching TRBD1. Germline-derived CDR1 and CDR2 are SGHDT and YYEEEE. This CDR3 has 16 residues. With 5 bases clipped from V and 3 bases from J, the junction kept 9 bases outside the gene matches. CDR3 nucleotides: TGTGCCAGCAGTTATCGCGGGACAGGGATCTACAATGAGCAGTTCTTC. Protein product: CASSYRGTGIYNEQFF.

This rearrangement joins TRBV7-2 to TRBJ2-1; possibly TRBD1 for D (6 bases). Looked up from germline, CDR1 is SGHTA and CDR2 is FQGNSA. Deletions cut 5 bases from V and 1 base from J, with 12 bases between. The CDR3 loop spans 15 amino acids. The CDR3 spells CASSRTQGSYNEQFF. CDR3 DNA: TGTGCCAGCAGCCGGACCCAGGGGTCCTACAATGAGCAGTTCTTC.

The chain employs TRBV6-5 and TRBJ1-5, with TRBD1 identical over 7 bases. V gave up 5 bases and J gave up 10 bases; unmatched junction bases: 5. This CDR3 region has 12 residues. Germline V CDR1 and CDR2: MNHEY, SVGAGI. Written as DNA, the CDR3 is TGTGCCAGCAGTCCCCGACAGGGTCCCCAGCATTTT. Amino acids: CASSPRQGPQHF.

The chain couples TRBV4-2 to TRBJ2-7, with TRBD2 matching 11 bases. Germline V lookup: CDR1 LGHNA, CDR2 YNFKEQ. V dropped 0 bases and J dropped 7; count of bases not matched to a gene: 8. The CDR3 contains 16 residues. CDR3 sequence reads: CASSQDSSSGGSEQYF. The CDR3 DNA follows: TGTGCCAGCAGCCAAGATTCCTCTAGCGGGGGGTCTGAGCAGTACTTC.

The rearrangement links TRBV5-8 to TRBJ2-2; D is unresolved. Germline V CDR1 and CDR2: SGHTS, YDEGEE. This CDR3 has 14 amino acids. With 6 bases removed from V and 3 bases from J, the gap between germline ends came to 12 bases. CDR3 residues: CASTWREYTGELFF. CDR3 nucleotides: TGTGCCAGCACGTGGAGAGAGTACACCGGGGAGCTGTTTTTT.

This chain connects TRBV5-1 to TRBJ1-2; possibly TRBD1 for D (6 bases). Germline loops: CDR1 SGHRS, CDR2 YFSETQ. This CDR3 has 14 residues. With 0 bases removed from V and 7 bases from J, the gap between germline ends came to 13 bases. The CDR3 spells CASSLDRVNPGYTF. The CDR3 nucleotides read TGCGCCAGCAGCTTGGACAGGGTTAACCCTGGCTACACCTTC.

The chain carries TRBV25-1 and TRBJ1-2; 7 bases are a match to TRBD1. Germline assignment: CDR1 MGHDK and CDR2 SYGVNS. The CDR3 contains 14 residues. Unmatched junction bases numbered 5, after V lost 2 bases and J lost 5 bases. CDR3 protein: CASSENQGGYGYTF. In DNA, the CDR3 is TGTGCCAGCAGTGAAAACCAGGGGGGATATGGCTACACCTTC.

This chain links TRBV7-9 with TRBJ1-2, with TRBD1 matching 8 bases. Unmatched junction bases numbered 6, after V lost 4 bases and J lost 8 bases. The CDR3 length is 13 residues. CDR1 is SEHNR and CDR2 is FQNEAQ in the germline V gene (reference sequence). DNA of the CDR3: TGTGCCAGCAGCTCTACAGGGGGGGAAGGCTACACCTTC. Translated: CASSSTGGEGYTF.

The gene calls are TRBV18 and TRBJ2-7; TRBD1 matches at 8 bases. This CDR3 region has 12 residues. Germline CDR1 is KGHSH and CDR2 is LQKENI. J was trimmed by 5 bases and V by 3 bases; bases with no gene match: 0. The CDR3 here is CASSPTGDEQYF. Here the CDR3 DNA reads TGTGCCAGCTCACCGACAGGGGACGAGCAGTACTTC.